This TCR beta chain derives from a study of T cell responses to AZD1222 COVID-19 vaccine. Regarding the study as a whole: The peak T cell response came first, and repertoires were sampled only after it.

Note on this clone: Antigen specificity is unknown. Within the sample, other DNA sequences also encode this same CDR3.

From germline, CDR1 is SEHNR and CDR2 FQNEAQ (reference sequence). CDR3 size: 12 residues. V was pared by 1 base and J by 7 bases, with 2 bases between. TCRdb's copy holds only in-frame clones and misses some; the assay was immunoSEQ multiplex PCR. The sample shows over 150,000 clones, 90% to 95% of them seen only once. The receptor was isolated from an adult who received the MenACWY meningococcal vaccine as a control. The sample in question was peripheral blood, obtained 28 days after the second dose of the MenACWY control vaccine. The genes are TRBV7-9 and TRBJ1-6; D gene ambiguous. The CDR3 region has the DNA TGTGCCAGCAGCTTAGGAAATTCACCCCTCCACTTT. Translation: CASSLGNSPLHF.